This TCR beta chain was captured in a study of blood T cell repertoires in COVID-19. V gave up 4 bases and J gave up 9 bases, with 7 bases separating them. The CDR3 contains 11 residues. Method: immunoSEQ multiplex PCR; TCRdb's copy keeps in-frame clones and lacks some. There are over 100,000 clones in the sample; 65% to 90% occur only once, and 8.4% lies in the top ten. The chain employs TRBV12-3 or TRBV12-4 and TRBJ2-1; no definite D call. The specimen sequenced was peripheral blood. The sequence derives from a woman aged 55 to 70 with active or convalescent COVID-19. The CDR3 protein is CASSSPGEQFF. CDR3 bases: TGTGCCAGCAGTTCCCCGGGTGAGCAGTTCTTC.